This TCR beta chain appears in the sequencing data of a study of siplizumab effects on memory and regulatory T cells. Overall study results and limits: Alloreactive sequences from unstimulated CD4+ memory cells fell significantly with siplizumab.

Here immunoSEQ multiplex PCR was the method, and the copy in TCRdb shows in-frame clones only, minus some. The sample lists about 26,000 clones, 80% to 90% occurring once. Germline values: CDR1 SNHLY, CDR2 FYNNEI. Trimming took 7 bases from V and 0 from J, leaving 15 bases between them. The CDR3 length is 16 residues. Comment on this clone: Its target is unknown.

Sequenced sample: memory CD4+ T cells sorted from blood. V gene TRBV2 combines with J gene TRBJ2-2, with a weak D call TRBD2 (5 bases). The clonotype originates from a human donor in good health. The CDR3: CASTRGITSNTGELFF. CDR3 nucleotides: TGTGCCAGCACCAGAGGGATTACTTCGAACACCGGGGAGCTGTTTTTT.